Below are 17 T cell receptor beta chains sequenced from a single sample in a study of prognosis after radiotherapy for stage I lung cancer. The genomic DNA TCR beta CDR3 region underwent two rounds of multiplex PCR. With primers specific to each TRBV and TRBJ gene, the first-round PCR was performed. Via MiXCR, TCRdb re-called the multiplex PCR reads, giving one row per CDR3 protein. Of approximately 13,000 distinct CDR3 sequences listed, 25% to 40% were seen once; the top ten hold around 30%. The sequenced sample was PBMCs, obtained before or after stereotactic body radiation therapy (not recorded which). The receptor source for this set is a donor aged 50 or older with non-small cell lung cancer.

This clonotype was recorded many times. The chain joins TRBV11-1 to TRBJ2-3; D not certain. The germline V and J ends were trimmed by 7 bases and 5 bases, with 13 bases remaining between them. Germline CDR1 is SGHAT and CDR2 is FQDESV (reference sequence). This CDR3 spans 13 amino acids. As DNA, the CDR3 is TGTGCCAGCACCACGTCATACCGAGATACGCAGTATTTT. Its protein product is CASTTSYRDTQYF. Combining the CDR3 with reference TRBV11-1 and TRBJ2-3 gives the whole variable domain EAEVAQSPRYKITEKSQAVAFWCDPISGHATLYWYRQILGQGPELLVQFQDESVVDDSQLPKDRFSAERLKGVDSTLKIQPAELGDSAMYLCASTTSYRDTQYFGPGTRLTVL.

Details on this clonotype: This likely stems from a read error, as it lies one base from a far larger clone. This chain links TRBV7-3 with TRBJ1-4; no clear D. Per germline, CDR1 SGHTA and CDR2 FQGTGA. V was cut by 2 bases and J by 8 bases, with 15 bases left in between. This CDR3 region has 15 residues. For the CDR3, the DNA is TGTGCCAGCAGCTTAGAGATAGGGAAAGGGGAAAAACTGTTTTTT. It is translated as CASSLEIGKGEKLFF.

In this sample, this clonotype turned up many times. The J gene is TRBJ1-2, the V gene TRBV5-1, with TRBD1 matching over 7 bases. The CDR3 is 13 residues long. Germline CDR1 SGHRS, CDR2 YFSETQ. The V gene end was trimmed by 2 bases and the J gene end by 8 bases; junction bases not matched to a gene: 6. The CDR3: CASSFDRERGYTF. DNA for the CDR3: TGCGCCAGCAGCTTCGACAGGGAAAGGGGCTACACCTTC.

This clonotype appeared many times. Given a much more abundant clone one base away, this may be a read error. V is TRBV11-3 and J is TRBJ2-1; 9 bases fit TRBD2. Germline loops: CDR1 SGHNT, CDR2 YENEEA. There are 15 residues in the CDR3. Unmatched junction bases numbered 12, after V lost 6 bases and J lost 9 bases. This CDR3 is CASSSTGGRAGEQFF. For the CDR3, the DNA is TGTGCCAGCAGTTCCACTGGCGGGAGGGCCGGTGAGCAGTTCTTC.

About this clonotype: This likely comes from a read error, as the CDR3 has no conserved phenylalanine or tryptophan at its end. The chain has TRBV20-1 and TRBJ2-3; D gene unclear. Germline CDR1 DFQATT, CDR2 SNEGSKA (reference sequence). This CDR3 is built from 13 residues. Here the CDR3 DNA reads TGCAGTGCTAGAGACCCCGGCACAGATACACAGTATCTT. This encodes CSARDPGTDTQYL.

This clonotype was recorded at least ten times. The chain recombines TRBV11-2 with TRBJ1-1; D may be TRBD1 (6 bases). CDR3 length: 13 amino acids. Looked up from germline, CDR1 is SGHAT and CDR2 is FQNNGV. The V end was cut by 6 bases, the J end by 0 bases, with 8 bases between. The CDR3 DNA is TGTGCCAGCAGTGGGGACATGAACACTGAAGCTTTCTTT. It translates to CASSGDMNTEAFF.

The chain couples TRBV2 to TRBJ2-4; D is perhaps TRBD1 (6 bases). This CDR3 is built from 11 residues. V lost 7 bases, J lost 16 bases, and 17 bases lay in between. The germline CDR1 and CDR2 sequences are SNHLY and FYNNEI. CDR3 in amino acids: CASIRQEAVYF. CDR3 sequence (DNA): TGTGCCAGCATACGACAGGAGGCCGTCTACTTC.

For this clonotype: A far larger clone is only one base removed, so a read error is likely. V usage is TRBV6-4 and J usage is TRBJ1-5, with D possibly matching TRBD1 (5 bases). This CDR3 comprises 17 residues. The germline V and J ends were trimmed by 6 bases and 7 bases, with 25 bases remaining between them. The V gene's germline CDR1 is MRHNA and CDR2 SNTAGT. In DNA form, the CDR3 reads TGTGCCAGCAGAGTAGCCGACCCGACGGCAGGGTTCCAGCCCCAGCATTTT. Its protein is CASRVADPTAGFQPQHF.

This clonotype has at least ten counts. The chain uses TRBV7-3 and TRBJ2-3; 9 bases are shared with TRBD2. Germline assignment: CDR1 SGHTA and CDR2 FQGTGA. With V trimmed by 4 bases and J by 4 bases, 9 bases remained unmatched. This CDR3 comprises 16 residues. As DNA, the CDR3 is TGTGCCAGCAGCTCCTATAGCGGGAGCGGGGCAGATACGCAGTATTTT. This encodes CASSSYSGSGADTQYF.

At least ten counts were recorded for this clonotype. The chain has TRBV5-1 and TRBJ2-7, with D hard to call. This CDR3 contains 12 residues. V lost 6 bases and J lost 3, with 10 bases in between. The germline CDR1 and CDR2 sequences are SGHRS and YFSETQ. CDR3 sequence (DNA): TGCGCCAGCAAGGGTTCGGACTACGAGCAGTACTTC. It codes for CASKGSDYEQYF. Drawing the rest from reference TRBV5-1 and TRBJ2-7, the complete variable domain is KAGVTQTPRYLIKTRGQQVTLSCSPISGHRSVSWYQQTPGQGLQFLFEYFSETQRNKGNFPGRFSGRQFSNSRSEMNVSTLELGDSALYLCASKGSDYEQYFGPGTRLTVT.

The sample holds many counts of this clonotype. The chain recombines TRBV7-9 with TRBJ1-3, with 7 bases fitting TRBD1. Losses at the gene ends were 4 bases for V and 7 bases for J; bases not matched to a gene: 4. The CDR3 has 13 amino acids. CDR1 and CDR2 (germline): SEHNR, FQNEAQ (reference sequence). The CDR3 DNA is TGTGCCAGCAGCTCGACAGGGACGAACACCATATATTTT. It specifies CASSSTGTNTIYF.

This clonotype has a count of ten or more. The chain joins TRBV6-1 to TRBJ1-2; TRBD1 aligns across 7 bases. CDR1 is MNHNS and CDR2 is SASEGT in the germline V gene. The CDR3 totals 13 residues. The V gene end was trimmed by 6 bases and the J gene end by 3 bases; junction bases not matched to a gene: 4. CDR3 sequence: CASSPGTDYGYTF. The CDR3 DNA reads TGTGCCAGCAGCCCCGGGACAGACTATGGCTACACCTTC.

This clonotype was counted many times. The CDR3 protein is CSARVPRGQGPRVNTEAFF. CDR3 nucleotide sequence: TGCAGTGCTAGAGTTCCTCGCGGACAGGGGCCGAGAGTGAACACTGAAGCTTTCTTT. The chain carries TRBV20-1 and TRBJ1-1; 9 positions match TRBD1. The CDR3 totals 19 residues. After removal of 1 base from V and 0 bases from J, the junction contained 15 bases not matched to a gene. The germline V gene encodes CDR1 DFQATT and CDR2 SNEGSKA (reference sequence).

In this sample, this clonotype turned up many times. This chain uses TRBV19 with TRBJ2-2, with TRBD1 matching over 7 bases. The CDR3 covers 14 residues. J was trimmed by 4 bases and V by 6 bases; bases with no gene match: 5. Germline V gene data show CDR1 as LNHDA and CDR2 as SQIVND (reference sequence). The CDR3 loop is CASRMTGTTGELFF. The CDR3 DNA sequence: TGTGCCAGTAGAATGACAGGGACCACCGGGGAGCTGTTTTTT.

This clonotype is categorized as medium-sized. The CDR3 is CASSINRGENSPLHF. The CDR3 DNA reads TGTGCCAGTAGTATTAACAGGGGCGAAAATTCACCCCTCCACTTT. The chain carries TRBV19 and TRBJ1-6, with 7 bases that match TRBD1. The V gene end was trimmed by 3 bases and the J gene end by 7 bases; junction bases not matched to a gene: 6. This CDR3 is built from 15 residues. CDR1 and CDR2 from the germline V gene are LNHDA and SQIVND (reference sequence).

This clonotype was detected ten times or more. This chain uses TRBV28 with TRBJ2-2; D is unresolved. From germline, CDR1 is MDHEN and CDR2 SYDVKM. Trimming cost V 2 bases and J 6 bases, with 22 bases left between them. The CDR3 covers 18 residues. CDR3 sequence: CASSLSSKRKGYAGELFF. CDR3 in DNA: TGTGCCAGCAGTTTAAGTTCTAAACGTAAAGGTTACGCCGGGGAGCTGTTTTTT. The variable domain in full, with the rest retrieved from reference TRBV28 and TRBJ2-2, is DVKVTQSSRYLVKRTGEKVFLECVQDMDHENMFWYRQDPGLGLRLIYFSYDVKMKEKGDIPEGYSVSREKKERFSLILESASTNQTSMYLCASSLSSKRKGYAGELFFGEGSRLTVL.

Remarks on this clonotype: The junction departs from germline at one end; a sequencing error may be responsible. V gene TRBV9 combines with J gene TRBJ2-7, with D tentatively TRBD1 (7 bases). This CDR3 comprises 15 residues. Germline-derived CDR1 and CDR2 are SGDLS and YYNGEE. The chain's CDR3 is CASSAEPVQGGEKYF. The CDR3 DNA reads TGTGCCAGCAGCGCTGAACCGGTCCAGGGGGGCGAGAAGTACTTC. The variable domain in full, with the rest retrieved from reference TRBV9 and TRBJ2-7, is DSGVTQTPKHLITATGQRVTLRCSPRSGDLSVYWYQQSLDQGLQFLIQYYNGEERAKGNILERFSAQQFPDLHSELNLSSLELGDSALYFCASSAEPVQGGEKYFGPGTRLTVT.